This paragraph reports one TCR beta chain. Its specificity is unknown. The data stem from a study of shared clonotypes between healthy human individuals. A CD45RA+ naive subset and a CD45RA-negative memory subset were split from CD4+ cells. V shed 1 base and J 0 bases; nucleotides not matched to a gene: 1. The germline gives CDR1 MGHDK, CDR2 SYGVNS. CDR3 length: 15 amino acids. Produced via immunoSEQ multiplex PCR; TCRdb's table is partial and in-frame only. The repertoire holds approximately 1.4 million clones, with about 98% as singletons. Study-level findings and limits: Large depth notwithstanding, sorted-subset sequencing proved incomplete by rarefaction.

This receptor was identified in a man aged 25-40 years in good health. The rearrangement links TRBV25-1 to TRBJ2-7; the match to TRBD1 covers 9 bases. Sequencing was done on a sample of naive CD4+ T cells sorted from blood. As to subset: CD45RA+ positively selected. CDR3 in DNA: TGTGCCAGCAGTGAATGGGACAGGGACTCCTACGAGCAGTACTTC. It encodes CASSEWDRDSYEQYF.